This entry lists 25 T cell receptor beta chains sequenced from one sample in a study of T cell responses to AZD1222 COVID-19 vaccine. Sequenced by immunoSEQ multiplex PCR; TCRdb stores in-frame clones only, minus some. The sample has around 190,000 clones; 88% are singletons. The sequences come from peripheral blood, collected on day 0 of AZD1222 vaccination. The receptor source for this set is an adult in good health.

The V gene is TRBV20-1, the J gene TRBJ2-4; 12 positions match TRBD2. The CDR3 sequence is 18 residues long. Per the germline V gene, CDR1 is DFQATT and CDR2 is SNEGSKA (reference sequence). V lost 3 bases and J lost 0; bases outside the gene matches: 9. The DNA of the CDR3 is TGCAGTGCTAGTGCGCTAGCGGGAGGGCCCCCAGCCAAAAACATTCAGTACTTC. Protein sequence: CSASALAGGPPAKNIQYF.

The chain employs TRBV9 and TRBJ2-1, with 7 bases fitting TRBD1. After removal of 2 bases from V and 4 bases from J, the junction contained 9 bases not matched to a gene. The germline V gene has CDR1 SGDLS and CDR2 YYNGEE. This CDR3 has 16 residues. In DNA, the CDR3 is TGTGCCAGCAGCGTTCCCCGACAGGGTCCGTACAATGAGCAGTTCTTC. Protein: CASSVPRQGPYNEQFF.

V is TRBV4-3 and J is TRBJ2-7; possible D gene TRBD2, 6 bases. The CDR3 has 16 residues. Germline V gene sequence: CDR1 LGHNA, CDR2 YSLEER. Trimming pared 1 base from V and 1 base from J, leaving 14 bases between. The CDR3 spells CASSQGYRERSYEQYF. CDR3 nucleotides: TGCGCCAGCAGCCAAGGGTACCGGGAGAGATCCTACGAGCAGTACTTC.

This clone was counted once. The J gene is TRBJ1-2, the V gene TRBV30; weak D call: TRBD1 (5 bases). Germline CDR1 reads GTSNPN; CDR2 reads SVGIG (reference sequence). The CDR3 length is 11 residues. V was shortened by 5 bases and J by 6 bases, with 10 bases between the two germline ends. The CDR3 loop is CAWGAQHGYTF. In DNA, the CDR3 is TGTGCCTGGGGGGCACAGCATGGCTACACCTTC.

The chain has TRBV7-2 and TRBJ2-4; D unclear. Germline CDR1 SGHTA, CDR2 FQGNSA. The germline V and J ends were trimmed by 4 bases and 8 bases, with 12 bases remaining between them. This CDR3 contains 13 residues. The CDR3 DNA reads TGTGCCAGCAGCTCGGTAGCCACGGACATTCAGTACTTC. Its protein product is CASSSVATDIQYF.

The chain links TRBV7-3 to TRBJ2-1; 8 bases agree with TRBD2. Trimming took 5 bases from V and 3 from J; bases not matched to a gene: 9. The germline CDR1 and CDR2 sequences are SGHTA and FQGTGA. CDR3 length: 16 amino acids. This CDR3 reads CASSPRVAGHYNEQFF. The CDR3 nucleotides read TGTGCCAGCAGCCCCCGGGTAGCGGGGCACTACAATGAGCAGTTCTTC.

This clone was recorded once. The J gene is TRBJ2-7, the V gene TRBV4-2, with D tentatively TRBD2 (7 bases). The CDR3 runs 15 residues. Trimming stripped 0 bases from V and 3 bases from J, with 12 bases between. Germline loops: CDR1 LGHNA, CDR2 YNFKEQ. This chain's CDR3 is CASSQEGGQNYEQYF. The DNA for the CDR3 is TGTGCCAGCAGCCAAGAGGGGGGGCAGAACTACGAGCAGTACTTC.

The chain joins TRBV20-1 to TRBJ1-1, with D unclear. Germline assignment: CDR1 DFQATT and CDR2 SNEGSKA (reference sequence). Between the trimmed V and J ends, which lost 3 bases and 7 bases, there was a span of 12 bases. CDR3 size: 12 residues. The CDR3 sequence: CSASQSGVEAFF. Here the CDR3 DNA reads TGCAGTGCTAGTCAGAGTGGGGTTGAAGCTTTCTTT.

The chain combines TRBV5-8 with TRBJ2-4; 7 bases are a match to TRBD1. CDR3 size: 17 residues. Germline V gene lookup returns CDR1 SGHTS and CDR2 YDEGEE. V was pared by 7 bases and J by 4 bases, with 17 bases of the junction left unmatched. The CDR3 spells CASQLRTGALEKNIQYF. As DNA, the CDR3 is TGTGCCAGCCAACTCCGAACAGGGGCGTTGGAGAAAAACATTCAGTACTTC.

The CDR3 sequence: CASSREKNSPLHF. As DNA, the CDR3 is TGTGCCAGCTCACGGGAGAAAAATTCACCCCTCCACTTT. The V and J genes are TRBV18 and TRBJ1-6, with unresolved D. The CDR3 is made up of 13 amino acids. Trimming removed 4 bases from V and 7 bases from J, with 8 bases in between. CDR1 is KGHSH, CDR2 LQKENI, per germline.

This rearrangement joins TRBV6-1 to TRBJ2-7; 10 nucleotides line up with TRBD1. Germline CDR1 is MNHNS and CDR2 is SASEGT. This CDR3 spans 16 amino acids. With V trimmed by 0 bases and J by 1 base, 3 bases remained unmatched. In nucleotides, the CDR3 is TGTGCCAGCAGTGAAGCAGGACAGGGGGGTTCCTACGAGCAGTACTTC. Its protein product is CASSEAGQGGSYEQYF.

The rearrangement joins TRBV7-8 to TRBJ2-5, with D tentatively TRBD1 (5 bases). The CDR3 contains 13 residues. V was trimmed by 6 bases and J by 3 bases, leaving 11 bases between them. Germline V gene lookup returns CDR1 SGHVS and CDR2 FQNEAQ. The CDR3 nucleotides are TGTGCCAGCAGTCTGACAGCCGAAGAGACCCAGTACTTC. Its protein product is CASSLTAEETQYF.

Here the CDR3 reads CASSAQGRTQYF. The CDR3 DNA sequence: TGTGCCAGCAGTGCCCAGGGTCGTACGCAGTATTTT. The rearrangement uses TRBV2 and TRBJ2-3; TRBD1 might be the D (5 bases). The CDR3 runs 12 residues. Trimming took off 4 bases at V and 8 bases at J, with 10 bases between the two ends. CDR1 and CDR2 from the germline V gene are SNHLY and FYNNEI.

This clone turned up a few times. The rearrangement links TRBV6-5 to TRBJ1-4, with a possible D match to TRBD1 (6 bases). CDR3 length: 15 amino acids. The germline CDR1 and CDR2 sequences are MNHEY and SVGAGI. Trimming removed 5 bases at V and 7 bases at J, with 17 bases between. The CDR3 loop is CASSKAQGTGEKLFF. CDR3 bases: TGTGCCAGCAGTAAGGCACAGGGAACCGGTGAAAAACTGTTTTTT.

This sequence joins TRBV18 and TRBJ1-2; tentatively, D is TRBD1 (5 bases). Germline V gene sequence: CDR1 KGHSH, CDR2 LQKENI. The CDR3 has 14 residues. The V and J ends lost 3 bases and 6 bases respectively, with 14 bases between them. The CDR3 sequence is CASSPTRQSDGYTF. The CDR3 nucleotides read TGTGCCAGCTCACCTACCAGACAGTCAGATGGCTACACCTTC.

The chain uses TRBV6-5 and TRBJ1-2; tentative D call: TRBD1 (5 bases). CDR1 and CDR2 from the germline V gene are MNHEY and SVGAGI. This CDR3 has 11 residues. V dropped 8 bases and J dropped 5 bases, with 9 bases sitting between them. CDR3 loop: CASGGGYGYTF. DNA of the CDR3: TGTGCCAGCGGGGGAGGGTATGGCTACACCTTC.

The chain combines TRBV18 with TRBJ2-7, with 7 nucleotides matching TRBD1. This CDR3 contains 17 residues. The V gene's germline CDR1 is KGHSH and CDR2 LQKENI. The junction had 14 bases not matched to a gene; V was cut back by 3 bases and J by 3 bases. The CDR3 nucleotides are TGTGCCAGCTCACCGCCCGACAGGGTTGGAAATCACTACGAGCAGTACTTC. Encoded protein: CASSPPDRVGNHYEQYF.

This sequence joins TRBV5-5 and TRBJ2-7; D might be TRBD1 or TRBD2, each matching 6 bases. The CDR3 runs 14 residues. V was clipped by 3 bases and J by 6 bases, with 16 bases between them. Germline assignment: CDR1 SGHKS and CDR2 YYEKEE (reference sequence). This chain's CDR3 is CASSSDGGGTEQYF. CDR3 sequence (DNA): TGTGCCAGCAGCTCGGATGGAGGGGGTACCGAGCAGTACTTC.

This chain links TRBV7-3 with TRBJ2-2; D possibly matches TRBD1 or TRBD2 (5 bases each). Germline loops: CDR1 SGHTA, CDR2 FQGTGA. The CDR3 is 15 residues long. The ends were cut back, 2 bases at V and 4 bases at J, with 11 bases in the middle. This CDR3 is CASSLEAGTTGELFF. In DNA form, the CDR3 reads TGTGCCAGCAGCTTAGAAGCAGGGACCACCGGGGAGCTGTTTTTT.

The genes are TRBV4-1 and TRBJ2-7; 8 nucleotides line up with TRBD1. The V gene's germline CDR1 is MGHRA and CDR2 YSYEKL. The CDR3 has 16 amino acids. V shed 1 base and J 3 bases; nucleotides not matched to a gene: 8. CDR3 in amino acids: CASSQGGQGFGYEQYF. The CDR3 DNA follows: TGCGCCAGCAGCCAAGGCGGACAGGGTTTCGGCTACGAGCAGTACTTC.

The V call is TRBV2, the J call TRBJ2-7, with 7 bases lining up with TRBD1. Germline loops: CDR1 SNHLY, CDR2 FYNNEI. J gave up 0 bases and V 8 bases, and 7 bases lay outside the gene matches. This CDR3 contains 14 residues. This chain's CDR3 is CASLIQGNSYEQYF. In DNA form, the CDR3 reads TGTGCCAGCCTTATACAGGGGAACTCCTACGAGCAGTACTTC.

J is TRBJ2-5 and V is TRBV11-2; no firm D call. The J call is in doubt because the DNA end fits TRBJ2-7 better. The CDR3 sequence is 12 residues long. Germline V gives CDR1 SGHAT, CDR2 FQNNGV. CDR3 sequence: CASSRPSYEQYF. CDR3 bases: TGTGCCAGCAGCCGACCTTCCTACGAGCAGTACTTC.

V gene TRBV19 combines with J gene TRBJ2-6; D is perhaps TRBD1 (5 bases). V lost 7 bases and J 2 bases, leaving 9 bases between the germline ends. CDR1 is LNHDA and CDR2 is SQIVND in the germline V gene (reference sequence). The CDR3 runs 14 residues. The CDR3 reads CASTRVPGANVLTF. The CDR3 nucleotides read TGTGCCAGTACCAGGGTCCCTGGGGCCAACGTCCTGACTTTC.

V usage is TRBV6-4 and J usage is TRBJ2-1; 9 bases fit TRBD2. Per the germline V gene, CDR1 is MRHNA and CDR2 is SNTAGT. V dropped 8 bases and J dropped 4; count of bases not matched to a gene: 9. The CDR3 has 15 residues. The CDR3: CASSPGLAGYNEQFF. As DNA, the CDR3 is TGTGCCAGCTCTCCCGGGCTAGCGGGATACAATGAGCAGTTCTTC.

The V and J genes are TRBV27 and TRBJ1-2; TRBD1 matches at 12 bases. J gave up 2 bases and V 6 bases, and 4 bases lay outside the gene matches. From germline, CDR1 is MNHEY and CDR2 SMNVEV (reference sequence). CDR3 length: 15 residues. CDR3 loop: CASRGTGGANYGYTF. The CDR3 DNA is TGTGCCAGCAGGGGGACAGGGGGCGCCAACTATGGCTACACCTTC.